One sample yielded the 13 T cell receptor beta chains listed below, sequenced in a study of regulatory T cells. The primer mix had 52 TRBV and 13 TRBJ primers. The data were produced by immunoSEQ multiplex PCR, yet TCRdb's version contains in-frame clones alone and is incomplete. The table records 20,000 to 25,000 clones, under 95% of them present only once. Specimen: CD8+ T cells sorted from blood. Receptor source: a child aged 2 to 10 with CD3G deficiency.

This chain connects TRBV30 to TRBJ1-1; perhaps TRBD1 as D (5 bases). This CDR3 has 13 amino acids. Trimming took 1 base from V and 3 from J, leaving 9 bases between them. Germline CDR1 is GTSNPN and CDR2 is SVGIG (reference sequence). The CDR3: CAWSAQEYTEAFF. The DNA for the CDR3 is TGTGCCTGGAGTGCACAGGAGTACACTGAAGCTTTCTTT.

In its sample, this clone was seen a few times. This chain uses TRBV28 with TRBJ2-7; D may be TRBD2 (6 bases). V shed 7 bases and J shed 2 bases, with 15 bases lying between them. Germline V gives CDR1 MDHEN, CDR2 SYDVKM. This CDR3 has 14 amino acids. CDR3 amino acids: CASKLADEPYEQYF. The CDR3 DNA sequence: TGTGCCAGCAAACTAGCAGATGAGCCCTACGAGCAGTACTTC.

This clone was seen a single time. This sequence joins TRBV28 and TRBJ2-7, with D unresolved. Germline V gene sequence: CDR1 MDHEN, CDR2 SYDVKM. CDR3 length: 14 amino acids. Deletions cut 2 bases from V and 4 bases from J, with 12 bases between. CDR3 nucleotides: TGTGCCAGCAGTTTAGTCAGTCGCGAGTACGAGCAGTACTTC. This encodes CASSLVSREYEQYF.

V gene TRBV27 combines with J gene TRBJ2-2; D is unclear. CDR1 and CDR2 (germline): MNHEY, SMNVEV (reference sequence). Deletions cut 2 bases from V and 7 bases from J, with 5 bases between. The CDR3 loop spans 12 amino acids. The CDR3 bases are TGTGCCAGCAGTTTACCCCTCGGGGAGCTGTTTTTT. Protein: CASSLPLGELFF.

The chain combines TRBV6-1 with TRBJ2-7; 10 bases line up with TRBD1. The V gene's germline CDR1 is MNHNS and CDR2 SASEGT. This CDR3 contains 15 residues. J was trimmed by 3 bases and V by 5 bases; bases with no gene match: 7. The CDR3 is CASSILGQGNYEQYF. The CDR3 nucleotides read TGTGCCAGCAGTATATTGGGACAGGGGAACTACGAGCAGTACTTC.

This chain uses TRBV7-9 with TRBJ1-1; D possibly corresponds to TRBD1 (6 bases). V was trimmed by 1 base and J by 6 bases, leaving 12 bases between them. This CDR3 has 14 amino acids. Germline CDR1 reads SEHNR; CDR2 reads FQNEAQ (reference sequence). The chain's CDR3 is CASSLEGVGAEAFF. CDR3 DNA: TGTGCCAGCAGCTTAGAGGGGGTTGGCGCTGAAGCTTTCTTT.

The chain couples TRBV19 to TRBJ2-1, with TRBD2 matching over 10 bases. Germline CDR1 LNHDA, CDR2 SQIVND (reference sequence). This CDR3 has 15 residues. The trim removed 4 bases at V and 4 bases at J, leaving 4 bases unmatched. CDR3 in amino acids: CASSTTSGIYNEQFF. The CDR3 bases are TGTGCCAGTAGTACCACTAGCGGGATTTACAATGAGCAGTTCTTC.

CDR3 amino acids: CASSLEGEGIQETQYF. CDR3 nucleotide sequence: TGTGCCAGCAGCTTAGAGGGGGAGGGGATCCAAGAGACCCAGTACTTC. The chain uses TRBV7-6 and TRBJ2-5; the D gene is possibly TRBD2 (7 bases). The CDR3 contains 16 residues. Germline CDR1 is SGHVS and CDR2 is FNYEAQ. The V and J ends lost 1 base and 1 base respectively, with 13 bases between them.

The chain couples TRBV11-2 to TRBJ2-6, with 9 bases that match TRBD2. CDR3 length equals 18 residues. Trimming at V came to 4 bases and at J to 2 bases, leaving 9 bases not matched to a gene. The V gene's germline CDR1 is SGHAT and CDR2 FQNNGV. The CDR3 nucleotides are TGTGCCAGCAGCTCCTTTGCGGGAGGGCCCCCTGGGGCCAACGTCCTGACTTTC. Translation: CASSSFAGGPPGANVLTF.

CDR3 bases: TGTGCCAGCAGTCCGCTGGGTCATGGCTACACCTTC. Its translation is CASSPLGHGYTF. This chain connects TRBV28 to TRBJ1-2, with D unresolved. The CDR3 covers 12 residues. With 5 bases removed from V and 6 bases from J, the gap between germline ends came to 10 bases. Per germline, CDR1 MDHEN and CDR2 SYDVKM.

The chain carries TRBV28 and TRBJ2-7, with TRBD1 identical over 9 bases. The CDR3 totals 14 residues. The junction had 7 bases not matched to a gene; V was cut back by 5 bases and J by 5 bases. Germline V gives CDR1 MDHEN, CDR2 SYDVKM. The CDR3 protein is CASSPGQGKDEQYF. The DNA for the CDR3 is TGTGCCAGCAGTCCGGGACAGGGAAAGGACGAGCAGTACTTC.

This clone was observed a handful of times. V gene TRBV6-1 combines with J gene TRBJ2-7; TRBD1 matches at 7 bases. The CDR3 totals 13 residues. The junction had 5 bases not matched to a gene; V was cut back by 7 bases and J by 2 bases. The germline V gene has CDR1 MNHNS and CDR2 SASEGT. The CDR3 DNA is TGTGCCAGCACGGGGACAGATACCTACGAGCAGTACTTC. Its translation: CASTGTDTYEQYF.

The chain has TRBV28 and TRBJ1-2; D not resolved. This CDR3 comprises 13 residues. The V gene's germline CDR1 is MDHEN and CDR2 SYDVKM. V was cut by 7 bases and J by 4 bases, with 13 bases left in between. CDR3 amino acids: CASTQDVSYGYTF. The CDR3 coding sequence is TGTGCCAGCACCCAGGACGTTTCCTATGGCTACACCTTC.